The 14 T cell receptor beta chains reported below all come from one sample, sequenced in a study of T cells in Graves' hyperthyroidism and ophthalmopathy. Amplified regions were TCR beta CDR3 sequences from RNA transcripts. HTBI primers drove first-round RT-PCR of the TCR CDR3. TCRdb itself ran the multiplex PCR reads through MiXCR, one entry per CDR3 protein. The repertoire includes roughly 500,000 distinct CDR3 sequences, roughly 46% of them detected once, and under 20% sits in the top ten. Sequenced sample: peripheral blood or thyroid tissue (not recorded which). These receptor sequences come from an adult woman with Graves' disease, either hyperthyroidism or ophthalmopathy (not recorded which).

This chain links TRBV7-8 with TRBJ1-2; D remains ambiguous. V was cut by 3 bases and J by 8 bases, with 19 bases left in between. Germline V lookup: CDR1 SGHVS, CDR2 FQNEAQ. The CDR3 is made up of 15 amino acids. This chain's CDR3 is CASSFRGSGPNGYTF. DNA of the CDR3: TGTGCCAGCAGCTTCCGGGGATCTGGGCCAAACGGCTACACCTTC.

This chain links TRBV7-9 with TRBJ1-6; 7 bases align to TRBD1. Germline CDR1 SEHNR, CDR2 FQNEAQ (reference sequence). The CDR3 has 20 amino acids. Losses at the gene ends were 5 bases for V and 1 base for J; bases not matched to a gene: 17. The CDR3 nucleotides are TGTGCCAGCAGCCAAACCCACAGGGGTCGTGGAGCGTCCTATAATTCACCCCTCCACTTT. It is translated as CASSQTHRGRGASYNSPLHF.

The rearrangement uses TRBV20-1 and TRBJ2-7; 8 bases are a match to TRBD2. Germline lookup yields CDR1 DFQATT and CDR2 SNEGSKA (reference sequence). Trimming at V came to 1 base and at J to 4 bases, leaving 6 bases not matched to a gene. The CDR3 is 14 amino acids. The CDR3 loop is CSARGSGSTYEQYF. CDR3 nucleotide sequence: TGCAGTGCTAGAGGGAGCGGGAGTACTTACGAGCAGTACTTC.

V is TRBV7-8 and J is TRBJ1-4; D ambiguous. The CDR3 consists of 16 residues. The V gene's germline CDR1 is SGHVS and CDR2 FQNEAQ. V shed 0 bases and J shed 0 bases, with 8 bases lying between them. The CDR3 reads CASSLAAFATNEKLFF. The CDR3 DNA is TGTGCCAGCAGCTTAGCTGCGTTTGCAACTAATGAAAAACTGTTTTTT. Variable domain in full (rest from reference TRBV7-8 and TRBJ1-4): GAGVSQSPRYKVAKRGQDVALRCDPISGHVSLFWYQQALGQGPEFLTYFQNEAQLDKSGLPSDRFFAERPEGSVSTLKIQRTQQEDSAVYLCASSLAAFATNEKLFFGSGTQLSVL.

The chain has TRBV7-3 and TRBJ1-5; TRBD1 is a possible D gene (5 bases). Germline V gives CDR1 SGHTA, CDR2 FQGTGA. V was shortened by 0 bases and J by 9 bases, with 9 bases between the two germline ends. The CDR3 runs to 13 residues. Written as DNA, the CDR3 is TGTGCCAGCAGCTTAACTGGGGGGAGGCCCCAGCATTTT. It codes for CASSLTGGRPQHF.

This chain connects TRBV7-2 to TRBJ1-1; the D is unclear. V was clipped by 1 base and J by 7 bases, with 13 bases between them. The V gene's germline CDR1 is SGHTA and CDR2 FQGNSA. The CDR3 is 14 amino acids. This CDR3 is CASSLESRTGEAFF. In DNA form, the CDR3 reads TGTGCCAGCAGCTTAGAGTCAAGGACGGGTGAAGCTTTCTTT.

V is TRBV2 and J is TRBJ1-3; D unresolved. The V gene's germline CDR1 is SNHLY and CDR2 FYNNEI. Trimming stripped 6 bases from V and 3 bases from J, with 12 bases between. There are 14 residues in the CDR3. This chain's CDR3 is CASSLAGFGNTIYF. DNA for the CDR3: TGTGCCAGCAGCCTCGCGGGGTTTGGAAACACCATATATTTT.

This rearrangement joins TRBV7-2 to TRBJ1-5, with 9 positions matching TRBD1. Unmatched junction bases numbered 7, after V lost 6 bases and J lost 4 bases. This CDR3 contains 15 residues. Germline loops: CDR1 SGHTA, CDR2 FQGNSA. DNA of the CDR3: TGTGCCAGCAGATGGGACAGGGATTCTAATCAGCCCCAGCATTTT. This encodes CASRWDRDSNQPQHF.

The sample holds a few counts of this clonotype. CDR3 sequence reads: CATRPYRVDRETQYF. In nucleotides, the CDR3 is TGTGCCACCCGGCCATACAGGGTTGATCGGGAGACCCAGTACTTC. The chain employs TRBV15 and TRBJ2-5, with D perhaps matching TRBD1 (6 bases). V lost 8 bases to trimming and J lost 5 bases, with 21 bases between them. There are 15 residues in the CDR3. In germline, CDR1 is LNHNV, CDR2 YYDKDF (reference sequence).

This clonotype was picked up many times. V gene TRBV11-2 combines with J gene TRBJ2-7, with 8 bases lining up with TRBD1. Germline V gene sequence: CDR1 SGHAT, CDR2 FQNNGV. J was trimmed by 6 bases and V by 5 bases; bases with no gene match: 6. This CDR3 is 13 amino acids long. The chain's CDR3 is CASSPGQGVEQYF. CDR3 nucleotides: TGTGCCAGCAGCCCAGGACAGGGAGTCGAGCAGTACTTC.

Only a few counts were recorded for this clonotype. The chain has TRBV10-3 and TRBJ1-2, with D possibly matching TRBD1 (5 bases). The germline gives CDR1 ENHRY, CDR2 SYGVKD. V was shortened by 10 bases and J by 3 bases, with 12 bases between the two germline ends. The CDR3 extends over 12 amino acids. Here the CDR3 reads CASRGEDYGYTF. CDR3 in DNA: TGTGCCAGCCGGGGGGAGGACTATGGCTACACCTTC.

The gene calls are TRBV5-1 and TRBJ2-2, with TRBD1 identical over 8 bases. The CDR3 is 13 amino acids. Trimming removed 5 bases from V and 8 bases from J; junction bases left unmatched: 5. CDR1 and CDR2 (germline): SGHRS, YFSETQ. The CDR3 sequence: CASSHGQGGELFF. CDR3 nucleotide sequence: TGCGCCAGCAGTCATGGACAGGGTGGGGAGCTGTTTTTT.

The chain uses TRBV24-1 and TRBJ2-1; 9 positions match TRBD1. The length of the CDR3 is 17 residues. The ends lost 4 bases at V and 1 base at J; junction bases unmatched: 7. The germline CDR1 and CDR2 sequences are KGHDR and SFDVKD. CDR3 nucleotides: TGTGCCACCAGTGAGCCCGGACAGGGGCAATCCTACAATGAGCAGTTCTTC. It specifies CATSEPGQGQSYNEQFF.

This sequence joins TRBV15 and TRBJ1-5; D unclear. CDR1 and CDR2 from the germline V gene are LNHNV and YYDKDF (reference sequence). V was pared by 3 bases and J by 1 base, with 16 bases between. This CDR3 spans 17 amino acids. The CDR3 sequence: CATSRAAGTRSNQPQHF. In DNA, the CDR3 is TGTGCCACCAGCAGGGCGGCAGGCACCCGAAGCAATCAGCCCCAGCATTTT.